This T cell receptor (beta chain) originates from a study of OX40 agonist ivuxolimab in advanced cancers. Study at large: Age averaged 60 years (range 23 to 79), and more than 80% were male.

Sequenced by immunoSEQ multiplex PCR; TCRdb stores in-frame clones only, minus some. Found here are about 31,000 clones, 90% to 95% of them singletons; the top ten hold 26%. Notes on the study in general: Low normalized T-cell clonal expansion also characterized some of the nonresponders.

The CDR3 covers 19 residues. Germline trimming cut 0 bases from V and 0 bases from J; bases unmatched to any gene: 12. Germline assignment: CDR1 MNHNS and CDR2 SASEGT. On this clone itself: Its target is unknown.

The clonotype was recovered from an adult with an advanced solid tumor such as melanoma, head and neck, liver or kidney cancer. Specimen: CD4+ or CD8+ T cells sorted from blood, collected in a trial of the OX40 agonist ivuxolimab. This chain uses TRBV6-1 with TRBJ2-5, with TRBD1 matching 8 bases. The chain's CDR3 is CASSEALGRWDRYQETQYF. In DNA, the CDR3 is TGTGCCAGCAGTGAAGCGCTCGGAAGGTGGGACAGGTACCAAGAGACCCAGTACTTC.